A single sample is the source of the 25 T cell receptor beta chains below, sequenced in a study of blood T cell repertoires in COVID-19. Clones were sequenced by immunoSEQ multiplex PCR, and TCRdb holds only the in-frame ones, with some missing. The sample contains around 250,000 clones, roughly 80% of which appear only once. Sequencing was performed on peripheral blood. Receptors originate from a woman under 30 with acute or convalescent COVID-19.

This clone is medium-sized within its sample. The rearrangement joins TRBV2 to TRBJ2-2, with 7 bases that match TRBD1. This CDR3 has 15 residues. V trimming: 6 bases; J trimming: 1 base; junction bases outside the gene matches: 5. Germline V gene sequence: CDR1 SNHLY, CDR2 FYNNEI. CDR3 DNA: TGTGCCAGCAGGCCGACAGGGAGGAACACCGGGGAGCTGTTTTTT. Protein: CASRPTGRNTGELFF.

The rearrangement uses TRBV19 and TRBJ2-1, with 9 bases aligning to TRBD2. V was pared by 4 bases and J by 5 bases, with 6 bases of the junction left unmatched. The CDR3 loop spans 15 amino acids. The V gene's germline CDR1 is LNHDA and CDR2 SQIVND (reference sequence). Written as DNA, the CDR3 is TGTGCCAGTAGTACCCTGAGCGGGGGGAACAATGAGCAGTTCTTC. Its protein is CASSTLSGGNNEQFF.

The chain links TRBV19 to TRBJ2-3; 13 bases line up with TRBD2. The germline V gene encodes CDR1 LNHDA and CDR2 SQIVND (reference sequence). The CDR3 has 16 amino acids. With V trimmed by 4 bases and J by 6 bases, 7 bases remained unmatched. This CDR3 reads CASSTRLAGGSDTQYF. As DNA, the CDR3 is TGTGCCAGTAGTACTAGACTAGCGGGAGGATCCGATACGCAGTATTTT.

The gene calls are TRBV28 and TRBJ2-1; 11 bases agree with TRBD1. V was clipped by 6 bases and J by 3 bases; unmatched bases: 4. The germline V gene has CDR1 MDHEN and CDR2 SYDVKM. The CDR3 is 15 residues long. CDR3 sequence: CASREGTGGYNEQFF. The CDR3 bases are TGTGCCAGCAGGGAAGGGACAGGGGGCTACAATGAGCAGTTCTTC. Supplemented by reference TRBV28 and TRBJ2-1, the full variable domain reads DVKVTQSSRYLVKRTGEKVFLECVQDMDHENMFWYRQDPGLGLRLIYFSYDVKMKEKGDIPEGYSVSREKKERFSLILESASTNQTSMYLCASREGTGGYNEQFFGPGTRLTVL.

This sequence joins TRBV6-5 and TRBJ1-1, with a possible D match to TRBD1 (5 bases). Between the trimmed V and J ends, which lost 2 bases and 4 bases, there was a span of 8 bases. The CDR3 covers 13 residues. Germline CDR1 and CDR2: MNHEY and SVGAGI. The CDR3 loop reads CASSYGGGTEAFF. DNA for the CDR3: TGTGCCAGCAGTTACGGGGGGGGCACTGAAGCTTTCTTT.

This chain joins TRBV14 and TRBJ1-1; D remains unclear. Germline V gene lookup returns CDR1 SGHDN and CDR2 FVKESK. The CDR3 sequence is 15 residues long. Trimming took 1 base from V and 0 from J, leaving 9 bases between them. CDR3 loop: CASSQVGGVNTEAFF. DNA for the CDR3: TGTGCCAGCAGCCAAGTGGGCGGGGTGAACACTGAAGCTTTCTTT.

This clone was detected only once. The gene calls are TRBV29-1 and TRBJ1-4; D ambiguous. The CDR3 runs 13 residues. V lost 4 bases and J lost 0, with 6 bases in between. Per the germline V gene, CDR1 is SQVTM and CDR2 is ANQGSEA. The CDR3 here is CSVGGATNEKLFF. CDR3 sequence (DNA): TGCAGCGTTGGTGGAGCAACTAATGAAAAACTGTTTTTT.

This chain connects TRBV30 to TRBJ2-2, with D uncertain. The CDR3 totals 13 residues. The V and J ends lost 5 bases and 6 bases respectively, with 13 bases between them. CDR1 is GTSNPN and CDR2 is SVGIG in the germline V gene (reference sequence). CDR3 nucleotides: TGTGCCTGGGCCACGACTCTCGCCGGGGAGCTGTTTTTT. Amino acids: CAWATTLAGELFF.

This chain joins TRBV19 and TRBJ2-1; 9 positions agree with TRBD2. The CDR3 is made up of 18 amino acids. The germline gives CDR1 LNHDA, CDR2 SQIVND (reference sequence). The J segment lost 0 bases and the V segment lost 3 bases, leaving 9 bases of the junction unmatched. In DNA form, the CDR3 reads TGTGCCAGTAGTATTGGCGGGAGGGGAGGGGGCTCCTACAATGAGCAGTTCTTC. The encoded protein is CASSIGGRGGGSYNEQFF. The full variable domain, its missing parts supplied by reference TRBV19 and TRBJ2-1, is DGGITQSPKYLFRKEGQNVTLSCEQNLNHDAMYWYRQDPGQGLRLIYYSQIVNDFQKGDIAEGYSVSREKKESFPLTVTSAQKNPTAFYLCASSIGGRGGGSYNEQFFGPGTRLTVL.

This chain joins TRBV10-1 and TRBJ2-1; D may be TRBD2 (5 bases). V lost 4 bases to trimming and J lost 7 bases, with 11 bases between them. The CDR3 length is 13 residues. Germline CDR1 is WNHNN and CDR2 is SYGVQD (reference sequence). In nucleotides, the CDR3 is TGCGCCAGCAGTGGAATGCGGGTAAATGAGCAGTTCTTC. This gives the protein CASSGMRVNEQFF.

V is TRBV6-4 and J is TRBJ1-5; 8 bases are shared with TRBD1. J lost 7 bases, V lost 2 bases, and 19 bases had no gene match. Germline assignment: CDR1 MRHNA and CDR2 SNTAGT. CDR3 length equals 19 residues. This chain's CDR3 is CASSDPIGRDRRARQPQHF. In DNA form, the CDR3 reads TGTGCCAGCAGTGACCCCATCGGTAGGGACAGGAGGGCTAGGCAGCCCCAGCATTTT.

The chain couples TRBV20-1 to TRBJ2-7; 10 bases agree with TRBD2. V shed 5 bases, J shed 7 bases, and the junction held 2 bases outside the gene matches. CDR3 length equals 11 residues. CDR1 and CDR2 from the germline V gene are DFQATT and SNEGSKA (reference sequence). CDR3: CSALAGVEQYF. CDR3 DNA: TGCAGTGCTCTAGCGGGAGTTGAGCAGTACTTC.

This clone was found once. The V and J genes are TRBV15 and TRBJ2-5; tentatively, D is TRBD1 (6 bases). The CDR3 has 13 amino acids. Germline lookup yields CDR1 LNHNV and CDR2 YYDKDF (reference sequence). V was clipped by 4 bases and J by 1 base, with 7 bases between them. The chain's CDR3 is CATSTDSQETQYF. The CDR3 nucleotides read TGTGCCACCAGCACGGACAGCCAAGAGACCCAGTACTTC.

V usage is TRBV12-3 or TRBV12-4 and J usage is TRBJ1-1; a possible D gene is TRBD1 (5 bases). The ends were cut back, 1 base at V and 11 bases at J, with 14 bases in the middle. The CDR3 covers 13 residues. The CDR3 DNA reads as TGTGCCAGCAGTTTAGGATGGTCCAGGGCGGCTTTCTTT. Translating gives CASSLGWSRAAFF.

The rearrangement uses TRBV5-1 and TRBJ2-7, with a weak D call TRBD1 (6 bases). This CDR3 is 13 amino acids long. Looked up from germline, CDR1 is SGHRS and CDR2 is YFSETQ. Trimming took off 0 bases at V and 3 bases at J, with 7 bases between the two ends. The CDR3 sequence is CASSLDRVYEQYF. The CDR3 nucleotides are TGCGCCAGCAGCTTGGACAGGGTCTACGAGCAGTACTTC.

The chain couples TRBV11-3 to TRBJ2-7; 10 positions agree with TRBD1. CDR3 size: 14 residues. V shed 4 bases and J 7 bases; nucleotides not matched to a gene: 7. From germline, CDR1 is SGHNT and CDR2 YENEEA. For the CDR3, the DNA is TGTGCCAGCAGCTCCCGACAGGGGGCGGATGAGCAGTACTTC. Encoded protein: CASSSRQGADEQYF.

This rearrangement joins TRBV28 to TRBJ2-7; tentatively, D is TRBD1 (6 bases). This CDR3 contains 18 residues. Germline V gives CDR1 MDHEN, CDR2 SYDVKM. V was trimmed by 6 bases and J by 3 bases, leaving 27 bases between them. CDR3 DNA: TGTGCCAGCAGCACACCTTGGACAGACACAACAAGATACTACGAGCAGTACTTC. Translating gives CASSTPWTDTTRYYEQYF. Full variable domain (remainder filled in from reference TRBV28 and TRBJ2-7): DVKVTQSSRYLVKRTGEKVFLECVQDMDHENMFWYRQDPGLGLRLIYFSYDVKMKEKGDIPEGYSVSREKKERFSLILESASTNQTSMYLCASSTPWTDTTRYYEQYFGPGTRLTVT.

The chain is built from TRBV6-5 and TRBJ2-5; 7 bases fit TRBD1. The V gene end was trimmed by 7 bases and the J gene end by 2 bases; junction bases not matched to a gene: 7. The CDR3 totals 14 residues. Germline CDR1 is MNHEY and CDR2 is SVGAGI. CDR3 sequence: CASILSGGQETQYF. CDR3 bases: TGTGCCAGCATTCTCTCAGGGGGTCAAGAGACCCAGTACTTC.

As to this clone: Because the CDR3's place on the DNA is in doubt, the DNA is left out and the CDR3 is given as listed by TCRdb. V is TRBV28 and J is TRBJ2-3; the table's TRBD2 call for D was not verified on the DNA. The CDR3 is 16 amino acids in total, end residues counted. The germline V gene encodes CDR1 MDHEN and CDR2 SYDVKM. The CDR3 loop reads CASSSSTSGMTDTQYF.

This sequence joins TRBV30 and TRBJ1-1; TRBD1 aligns across 9 bases. CDR1 and CDR2 from the germline V gene are GTSNPN and SVGIG (reference sequence). The CDR3 is 13 amino acids. V lost 2 bases and J lost 5; bases outside the gene matches: 3. Here the CDR3 reads CAWSTGGWTEAFF. For the CDR3, the DNA is TGTGCCTGGAGTACAGGGGGCTGGACTGAAGCTTTCTTT. Complete variable domain (other parts from reference TRBV30 and TRBJ1-1): SQTIHQWPATLVQPVGSPLSLECTVEGTSNPNLYWYRQAAGRGLQLLFYSVGIGQISSEVPQNLSASRPQDRQFILSSKKLLLSDSGFYLCAWSTGGWTEAFFGQGTRLTVV.

The V and J genes are TRBV2 and TRBJ1-2; the match to TRBD1 covers 9 bases. Per the germline V gene, CDR1 is SNHLY and CDR2 is FYNNEI. The V and J ends lost 7 bases and 4 bases, in that order; junction bases with no gene match: 10. This CDR3 contains 15 residues. This chain's CDR3 is CASKEPGQGSYGYTF. DNA of the CDR3: TGTGCCAGCAAAGAACCGGGACAGGGAAGCTATGGCTACACCTTC.

This chain joins TRBV11-2 and TRBJ2-7; D might be TRBD2 (5 bases). This CDR3 region has 16 residues. V was shortened by 4 bases and J by 3 bases, with 19 bases between the two germline ends. Germline V gene lookup returns CDR1 SGHAT and CDR2 FQNNGV. CDR3 residues: CASSSRTLSADYEQYF. The CDR3 nucleotides are TGTGCCAGCAGCTCGAGGACTTTGAGCGCCGACTACGAGCAGTACTTC.

The chain carries TRBV6-2 or TRBV6-3 and TRBJ2-4, with 9 bases lining up with TRBD1. Trimming took 4 bases from V and 14 from J; bases not matched to a gene: 6. CDR1 MNHEY and CDR2 SVGEGT come from the germline V gene. The CDR3 runs 12 residues. Here the CDR3 reads CASSSRTGAEYF. The DNA of the CDR3 is TGTGCCAGCAGTTCCCGGACAGGGGCGGAGTACTTC.

The chain combines TRBV18 with TRBJ1-2; D remains unclear. Trimming pared 0 bases from V and 5 bases from J, leaving 10 bases between. This CDR3 comprises 14 residues. Per the germline V gene, CDR1 is KGHSH and CDR2 is LQKENI. CDR3 residues: CASSPPSREYGYTF. The DNA of the CDR3 is TGTGCCAGCTCACCACCATCTAGGGAGTATGGCTACACCTTC.

The rearrangement joins TRBV5-1 to TRBJ2-1, with D hard to call. Trimming took 7 bases from V and 2 from J, leaving 22 bases between them. This CDR3 region has 17 residues. Per germline, CDR1 SGHRS and CDR2 YFSETQ. For the CDR3, the DNA is TGCGCCAGCGGGCTTGATGGGCTTACCTTGGCCTACAATGAGCAGTTCTTC. Protein: CASGLDGLTLAYNEQFF.